Sequencing of this T cell receptor beta chain was carried out in a study of T cell changes during pregnancy in multiple sclerosis. Germline-derived CDR1 and CDR2 are MNHEY and SMNVEV (reference sequence). The CDR3 contains 15 residues. Trimming cost V 6 bases and J 2 bases, with 14 bases left between them. TCRdb's table, derived via immunoSEQ multiplex PCR, lists solely in-frame clones and lacks some. This sample carries about 85,000 clones, 90% to 95% of them seen once, and the ten largest clones take 2.5% to 3%. The sequencing used peripheral blood, collected in the first trimester of pregnancy. This sequence originates from a female donor with multiple sclerosis, enrolled in a pregnancy study. J is TRBJ1-5 and V is TRBV27; D unclear. The CDR3 reads CASSTEGLGNQPQHF. In nucleotides, the CDR3 is TGTGCCAGCAGCACGGAGGGATTGGGCAATCAGCCCCAGCATTTT.